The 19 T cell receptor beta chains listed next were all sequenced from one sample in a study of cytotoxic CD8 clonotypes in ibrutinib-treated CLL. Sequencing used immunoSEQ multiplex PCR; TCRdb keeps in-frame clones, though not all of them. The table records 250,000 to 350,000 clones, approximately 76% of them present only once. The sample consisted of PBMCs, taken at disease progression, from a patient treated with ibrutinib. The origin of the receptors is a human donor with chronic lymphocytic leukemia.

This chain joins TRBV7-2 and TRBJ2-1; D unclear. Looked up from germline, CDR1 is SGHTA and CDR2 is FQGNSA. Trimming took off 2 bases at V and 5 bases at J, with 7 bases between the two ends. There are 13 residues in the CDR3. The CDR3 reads CASSLNRDNEQFF. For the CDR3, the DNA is TGTGCCAGCAGCTTAAACCGCGACAATGAGCAGTTCTTC.

CDR3 sequence reads: CASSVDRGYEQYF. CDR3 nucleotides: TGTGCCAGCAGCGTCGACAGGGGCTACGAGCAGTACTTC. J is TRBJ2-7 and V is TRBV7-3; 8 nucleotides align to TRBD1. Germline CDR1 reads SGHTA; CDR2 reads FQGTGA. Germline trimming cut 5 bases from V and 3 bases from J; bases unmatched to any gene: 3. There are 13 residues in the CDR3.

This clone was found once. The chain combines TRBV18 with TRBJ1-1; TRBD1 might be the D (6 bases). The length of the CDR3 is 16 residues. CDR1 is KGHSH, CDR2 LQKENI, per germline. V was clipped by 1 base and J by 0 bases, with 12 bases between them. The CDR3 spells CASSPLQGTMNTEAFF. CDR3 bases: TGTGCCAGCTCACCACTCCAGGGGACAATGAACACTGAAGCTTTCTTT.

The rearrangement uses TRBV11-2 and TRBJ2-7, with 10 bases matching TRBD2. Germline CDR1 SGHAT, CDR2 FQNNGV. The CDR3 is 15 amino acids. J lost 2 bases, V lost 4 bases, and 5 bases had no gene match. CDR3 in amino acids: CASSSLAGVPYEQYF. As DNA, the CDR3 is TGTGCCAGCAGCTCCCTAGCGGGAGTTCCCTACGAGCAGTACTTC.

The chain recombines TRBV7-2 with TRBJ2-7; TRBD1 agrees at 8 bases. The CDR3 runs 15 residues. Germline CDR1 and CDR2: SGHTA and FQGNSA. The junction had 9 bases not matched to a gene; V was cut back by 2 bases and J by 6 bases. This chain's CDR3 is CASSLLRQGWGEQYF. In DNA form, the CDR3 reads TGTGCCAGCAGCTTACTTCGACAGGGGTGGGGCGAGCAGTACTTC.

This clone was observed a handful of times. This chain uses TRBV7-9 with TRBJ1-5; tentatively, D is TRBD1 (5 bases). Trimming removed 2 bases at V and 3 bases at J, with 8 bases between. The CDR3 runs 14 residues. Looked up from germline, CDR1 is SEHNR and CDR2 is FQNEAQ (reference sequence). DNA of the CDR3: TGTGCCAGCAGCTTATTGACAGACAATCAGCCCCAGCATTTT. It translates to CASSLLTDNQPQHF.

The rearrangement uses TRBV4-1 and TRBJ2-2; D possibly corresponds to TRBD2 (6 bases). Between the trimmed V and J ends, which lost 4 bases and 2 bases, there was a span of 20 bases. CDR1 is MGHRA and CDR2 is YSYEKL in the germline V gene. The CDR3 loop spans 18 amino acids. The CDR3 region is CASSPTVWGTPNTGELFF. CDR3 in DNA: TGCGCCAGCAGCCCCACAGTATGGGGGACTCCTAACACCGGGGAGCTGTTTTTT.

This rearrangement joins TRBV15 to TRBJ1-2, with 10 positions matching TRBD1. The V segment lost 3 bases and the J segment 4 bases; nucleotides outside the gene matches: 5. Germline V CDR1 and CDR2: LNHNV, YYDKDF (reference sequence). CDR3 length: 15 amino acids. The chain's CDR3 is CATSRGQGLTYGYTF. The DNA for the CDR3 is TGTGCCACCAGCAGGGGACAGGGGCTTACCTATGGCTACACCTTC. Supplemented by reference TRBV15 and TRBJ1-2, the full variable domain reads DAMVIQNPRYQVTQFGKPVTLSCSQTLNHNVMYWYQQKSSQAPKLLFHYYDKDFNNEADTPDNFQSRRPNTSFCFLDIRSPGLGDTAMYLCATSRGQGLTYGYTFGSGTRLTVV.

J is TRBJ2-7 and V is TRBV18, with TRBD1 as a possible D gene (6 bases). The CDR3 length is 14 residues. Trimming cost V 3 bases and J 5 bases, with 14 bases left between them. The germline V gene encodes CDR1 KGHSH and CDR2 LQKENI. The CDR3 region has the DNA TGTGCCAGCTCACCGACCGGACAGTCCGACGAGCAGTACTTC. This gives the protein CASSPTGQSDEQYF. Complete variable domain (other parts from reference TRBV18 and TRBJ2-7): NAGVMQNPRHLVRRRGQEARLRCSPMKGHSHVYWYRQLPEEGLKFMVYLQKENIIDESGMPKERFSAEFPKEGPSILRIQQVVRGDSAAYFCASSPTGQSDEQYFGPGTRLTVT.

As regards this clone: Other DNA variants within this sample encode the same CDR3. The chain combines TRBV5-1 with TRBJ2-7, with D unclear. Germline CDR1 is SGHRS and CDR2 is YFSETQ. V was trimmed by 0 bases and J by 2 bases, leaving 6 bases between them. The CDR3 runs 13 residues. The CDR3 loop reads CASSLGRAYEQYF. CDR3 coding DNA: TGCGCCAGCAGCTTGGGCCGGGCCTACGAGCAGTACTTC.

The CDR3 DNA is TGTGCCAGCAGTTTATGGAGGCCCTATAGCAATCAGCCCCAGCATTTT. Its translation: CASSLWRPYSNQPQHF. The chain recombines TRBV28 with TRBJ1-5; D is unclear. CDR1 is MDHEN, CDR2 SYDVKM, per germline. This CDR3 region has 16 residues. With 0 bases removed from V and 0 bases from J, the gap between germline ends came to 9 bases.

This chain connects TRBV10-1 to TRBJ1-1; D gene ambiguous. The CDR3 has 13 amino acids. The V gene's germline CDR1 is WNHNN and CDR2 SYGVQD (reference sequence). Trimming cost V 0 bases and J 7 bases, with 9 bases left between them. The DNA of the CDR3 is TGCGCCAGCAGTGAGTCTCGAATCGGTGAAGCTTTCTTT. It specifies CASSESRIGEAFF.

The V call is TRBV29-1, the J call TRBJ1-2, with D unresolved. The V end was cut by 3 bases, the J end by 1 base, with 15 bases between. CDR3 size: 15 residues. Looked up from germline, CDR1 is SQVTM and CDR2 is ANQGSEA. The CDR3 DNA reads TGCAGCGTTGAGGACGGCTCCTCTAATAACTATGGCTACACCTTC. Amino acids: CSVEDGSSNNYGYTF.

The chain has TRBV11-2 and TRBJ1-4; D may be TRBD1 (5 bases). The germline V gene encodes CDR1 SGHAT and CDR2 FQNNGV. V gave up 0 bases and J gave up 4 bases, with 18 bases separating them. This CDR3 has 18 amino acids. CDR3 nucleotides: TGTGCCAGCAGCTTAGATCGGGGGGGGTTGCACAATAATGAAAAACTGTTTTTT. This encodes CASSLDRGGLHNNEKLFF. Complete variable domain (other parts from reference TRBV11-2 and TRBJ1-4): EAGVAQSPRYKIIEKRQSVAFWCNPISGHATLYWYQQILGQGPKLLIQFQNNGVVDDSQLPKDRFSAERLKGVDSTLKIQPAKLEDSAVYLCASSLDRGGLHNNEKLFFGSGTQLSVL.

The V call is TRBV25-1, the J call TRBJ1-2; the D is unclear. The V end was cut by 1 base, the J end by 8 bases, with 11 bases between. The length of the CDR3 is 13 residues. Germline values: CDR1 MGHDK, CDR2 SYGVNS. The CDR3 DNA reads TGTGCCAGCAGTGAATTAGGGATCGGGGGCTACACCTTC. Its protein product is CASSELGIGGYTF.

The CDR3 bases are TGTGCCAGCTCACCACGATCCGGGGCGGAAAACATTCAGTACTTC. This codes for CASSPRSGAENIQYF. This chain uses TRBV18 with TRBJ2-4; perhaps D is TRBD1 or TRBD2 (5 bases each). V was clipped by 1 base and J by 5 bases, with 12 bases between them. The germline gives CDR1 KGHSH, CDR2 LQKENI. This CDR3 is built from 15 residues.

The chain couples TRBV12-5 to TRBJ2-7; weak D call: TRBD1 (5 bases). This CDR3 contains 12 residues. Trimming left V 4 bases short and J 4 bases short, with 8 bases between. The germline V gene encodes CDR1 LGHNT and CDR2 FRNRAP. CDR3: CASGSRQYEQYF. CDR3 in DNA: TGTGCTAGTGGTTCTAGACAGTACGAGCAGTACTTC.

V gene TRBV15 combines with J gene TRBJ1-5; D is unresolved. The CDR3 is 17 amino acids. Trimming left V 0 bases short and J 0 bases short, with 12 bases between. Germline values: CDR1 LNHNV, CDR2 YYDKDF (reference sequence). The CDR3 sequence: CATSRETVLGSNQPQHF. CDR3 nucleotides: TGTGCCACCAGCAGAGAGACCGTTCTGGGTAGCAATCAGCCCCAGCATTTT. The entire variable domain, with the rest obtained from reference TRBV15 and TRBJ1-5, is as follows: DAMVIQNPRYQVTQFGKPVTLSCSQTLNHNVMYWYQQKSSQAPKLLFHYYDKDFNNEADTPDNFQSRRPNTSFCFLDIRSPGLGDTAMYLCATSRETVLGSNQPQHFGDGTRLSIL.

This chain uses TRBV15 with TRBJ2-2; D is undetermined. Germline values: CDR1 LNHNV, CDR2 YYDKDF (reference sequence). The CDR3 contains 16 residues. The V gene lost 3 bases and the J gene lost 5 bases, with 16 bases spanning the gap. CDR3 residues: CATSSRRLVGTGELFF. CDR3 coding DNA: TGTGCCACCAGCAGCCGAAGACTGGTAGGGACCGGGGAGCTGTTTTTT.